Listed below are T cell receptor beta chains from one sample, sequenced in a study of OX40 agonist ivuxolimab in advanced cancers. Generated by immunoSEQ multiplex PCR, the TCRdb table keeps only in-frame clones and is missing some. The sample carries more than 45,000 clones, about 87% recorded once. This specimen consisted of CD4+ or CD8+ T cells sorted from blood, obtained in a trial of the OX40 agonist ivuxolimab. These receptors originate from an adult with an advanced solid tumor such as melanoma, head and neck, liver or kidney cancer. The CDR3 runs from the conserved cysteine through the conserved F or W. Fields, in order: V gene, clone size, J gene, D gene, CDR3 DNA, CDR3 protein. D genes are given only for firm matches. Rows may omit the clone size; those that give it use once, few, many or a size class.

v_call: TRBV5-6
clone_size: NA
j_call: TRBJ1-6
d_call: NA
cdr3_nt: TGTGCCAGCAGCTTTCTAGTAGAGAATTCACCCCTCCACTTT
cdr3_aa: CASSFLVENSPLHF

v_call: TRBV7-9
clone_size: NA
j_call: TRBJ2-3
d_call: TRBD2
cdr3_nt: TGTGCCAGCAGAATGGGACTAGCGGATACGCAGTATTTT
cdr3_aa: CASRMGLADTQYF

v_call: TRBV19
clone_size: NA
j_call: TRBJ1-2
d_call: NA
cdr3_nt: TGTGCCAGTAGTCCGCAGCGAAACTATGGCTACACCTTC
cdr3_aa: CASSPQRNYGYTF

v_call: TRBV20-1
clone_size: once
j_call: TRBJ2-1
d_call: NA
cdr3_nt: TGCAGTGCTAGTCCCTACAATGAGCAGTTCTTC
cdr3_aa: CSASPYNEQFF

v_call: TRBV6-6
clone_size: NA
j_call: TRBJ1-2
d_call: NA
cdr3_nt: TGTGCCAGCAGTTACGAGTTGTGGGGCCGGGACTATGGCTACACCTTC
cdr3_aa: CASSYELWGRDYGYTF

v_call: TRBV18
clone_size: once
j_call: TRBJ1-3
d_call: TRBD1
cdr3_nt: TGTGCCAGCTCACCTGACAGGGCCGGAAACACCATATATTTT
cdr3_aa: CASSPDRAGNTIYF

v_call: TRBV5-5
clone_size: NA
j_call: TRBJ2-6
d_call: NA
cdr3_nt: TGTGCCGGCAAAGAGAACTCTGGGGCCAACGTCCTGACTTTC
cdr3_aa: CAGKENSGANVLTF

v_call: TRBV7-9
clone_size: NA
j_call: TRBJ2-3
d_call: NA
cdr3_nt: TGTGCCAGCAGTTCTCTAGCGACTGGGGCAGATACGCAGTATTTT
cdr3_aa: CASSSLATGADTQYF

v_call: TRBV7-9
clone_size: NA
j_call: TRBJ1-6
d_call: NA
cdr3_nt: TGTGCCAGCAGCGTTATTGATTCACCCCTCCACTTT
cdr3_aa: CASSVIDSPLHF

v_call: TRBV4-2
clone_size: once
j_call: TRBJ2-7
d_call: TRBD2
cdr3_nt: TGTGCCAGCAGCCAAGATAGTGTGACTAGCGGGGTGTCCTACGAGCAGTACTTC
cdr3_aa: CASSQDSVTSGVSYEQYF

v_call: TRBV9
clone_size: NA
j_call: TRBJ2-5
d_call: NA
cdr3_nt: TGTGCCAGCAGCAGGGGTTCCCAAGAGACCCAGTACTTC
cdr3_aa: CASSRGSQETQYF

v_call: TRBV4-2
clone_size: NA
j_call: TRBJ2-5
d_call: TRBD1
cdr3_nt: TGTGCCAGCAGCCGATCGGGACAGCAAGAGACCCAGTACTTC
cdr3_aa: CASSRSGQQETQYF

v_call: TRBV7-9
clone_size: NA
j_call: TRBJ1-1
d_call: NA
cdr3_nt: TGTGCCAGCAGCTTAGGCGCGGTTCGTTCGGGCGGGAACACTGAAGCTTTCTTT
cdr3_aa: CASSLGAVRSGGNTEAFF

v_call: TRBV10-3
clone_size: NA
j_call: TRBJ1-4
d_call: NA
cdr3_nt: TGTGCCATCTCGAACGGGGGAGCCTCTAATGAAAAACTGTTTTTT
cdr3_aa: CAISNGGASNEKLFF

v_call: TRBV5-1
clone_size: NA
j_call: TRBJ1-5
d_call: NA
cdr3_nt: TGCGCCAGCAGCCCCCAGGGTGGGGACTATCAGCCCCAGCATTTT
cdr3_aa: CASSPQGGDYQPQHF

v_call: TRBV7-9
clone_size: NA
j_call: TRBJ2-1
d_call: TRBD2
cdr3_nt: TGTGCCAGCAGCGCGACTAGCGTCGTCTACAATGAGCAGTTCTTC
cdr3_aa: CASSATSVVYNEQFF

v_call: TRBV29-1
clone_size: NA
j_call: TRBJ1-3
d_call: NA
cdr3_nt: TGCAGCGTCATACTCAGCTCTGGAAACACCATATATTTT
cdr3_aa: CSVILSSGNTIYF

v_call: TRBV18
clone_size: NA
j_call: TRBJ2-5
d_call: TRBD2
cdr3_nt: TGTGCCAGCTCACCCAGCTTGACTAGCGGGGGACAAGAGACCCAGTACTTC
cdr3_aa: CASSPSLTSGGQETQYF

v_call: TRBV5-5
clone_size: NA
j_call: TRBJ1-5
d_call: NA
cdr3_nt: TGTGCCAGCAGCACACATAGCAATCAGCCCCAGCATTTT
cdr3_aa: CASSTHSNQPQHF

v_call: TRBV28
clone_size: NA
j_call: TRBJ1-6
d_call: TRBD1
cdr3_nt: TGTGCCAGCAGGGACAGGGGCGCGGGGGATAATTCACCCCTCCACTTT
cdr3_aa: CASRDRGAGDNSPLHF

v_call: TRBV6-5
clone_size: once
j_call: TRBJ1-3
d_call: NA
cdr3_nt: TGTGCCAGCAGTTACCAGTACTCTGGAAACACCATATATTTT
cdr3_aa: CASSYQYSGNTIYF

v_call: TRBV25-1
clone_size: once
j_call: TRBJ2-1
d_call: NA
cdr3_nt: TGTGCCAGCAGTGAATACCACGGGTACAATGAGCAGTTCTTC
cdr3_aa: CASSEYHGYNEQFF

v_call: TRBV7-2
clone_size: few
j_call: TRBJ2-7
d_call: TRBD2
cdr3_nt: TGTGCCAGCAGCTTAGAAGGACTAGCGGTTTACGAGCAGTACTTC
cdr3_aa: CASSLEGLAVYEQYF

v_call: TRBV5-5
clone_size: NA
j_call: TRBJ2-1
d_call: NA
cdr3_nt: TGTGCCAGCAGCTCCTACAATGAGCAGTTCTTC
cdr3_aa: CASSSYNEQFF

v_call: TRBV27
clone_size: NA
j_call: TRBJ2-7
d_call: NA
cdr3_nt: TGTGCCAGCAGTCCACAGGGAAGAGGGTCCTACGAGCAGTACTTC
cdr3_aa: CASSPQGRGSYEQYF

v_call: TRBV19
clone_size: NA
j_call: TRBJ2-2
d_call: TRBD2
cdr3_nt: TGTGCCAGTAGTAGACTAGCTACCGGGGAGCTGTTTTTT
cdr3_aa: CASSRLATGELFF

v_call: TRBV6-1
clone_size: NA
j_call: TRBJ2-1
d_call: TRBD1
cdr3_nt: TGTGCCAGCAGTCAGCGACAGGGTGGCGATGAGCAGTTCTTC
cdr3_aa: CASSQRQGGDEQFF

v_call: TRBV23-1
clone_size: NA
j_call: TRBJ1-5
d_call: TRBD1
cdr3_nt: TGCGCCAGCAATCGGCTGGGACAGGGCTCCCAGCCCCAGCATTTT
cdr3_aa: CASNRLGQGSQPQHF

v_call: TRBV27
clone_size: NA
j_call: TRBJ2-1
d_call: TRBD2
cdr3_nt: TGTGCCAGCAGTTTCACGGGGGGGCGGGTCAATGAGCAGTTCTTC
cdr3_aa: CASSFTGGRVNEQFF

v_call: TRBV10-1
clone_size: NA
j_call: TRBJ1-3
d_call: TRBD1
cdr3_nt: TGCGCCAGCAGGGATCGATATTACAGCAGGGGGGACCCTGGAAACACCATATATTTT
cdr3_aa: CASRDRYYSRGDPGNTIYF

v_call: TRBV13
clone_size: NA
j_call: TRBJ2-6
d_call: NA
cdr3_nt: TGTGCCAGCAGCTCAGGCTCTGGGGCCAACGTCCTGACTTTC
cdr3_aa: CASSSGSGANVLTF

v_call: TRBV29-1
clone_size: once
j_call: TRBJ1-2
d_call: NA
cdr3_nt: TGCAGCGTTGTTTTCGCAGGCTATGGCTACACCTTC
cdr3_aa: CSVVFAGYGYTF

v_call: TRBV12-5
clone_size: NA
j_call: TRBJ2-5
d_call: TRBD1
cdr3_nt: TGTGCTAGTGGTGTCGGACAGGGTTTAGAGACCCAGTACTTC
cdr3_aa: CASGVGQGLETQYF

v_call: TRBV18
clone_size: NA
j_call: TRBJ1-1
d_call: NA
cdr3_nt: TGTGCCAGCTCACCAACGGACACTGAAGCTTTCTTT
cdr3_aa: CASSPTDTEAFF

v_call: TRBV6-6
clone_size: NA
j_call: TRBJ2-3
d_call: NA
cdr3_nt: TGTGCCAGCAGTTACTCGACCAATTCAGATACGCAGTATTTT
cdr3_aa: CASSYSTNSDTQYF

v_call: TRBV10-2
clone_size: NA
j_call: TRBJ1-5
d_call: NA
cdr3_nt: TGCGCCAGCAGTGATGGGAGGAGGAGCAATCAGCCCCAGCATTTT
cdr3_aa: CASSDGRRSNQPQHF

v_call: TRBV6-5
clone_size: NA
j_call: TRBJ1-3
d_call: NA
cdr3_nt: TGTGCCAGCAGTTATAAGAACCCTGGAAACACCATATATTTT
cdr3_aa: CASSYKNPGNTIYF

v_call: TRBV7-2
clone_size: NA
j_call: TRBJ2-5
d_call: NA
cdr3_nt: TGTGCCAGCAGCTTAGCGCATGGGGAGACCCAGTACTTC
cdr3_aa: CASSLAHGETQYF

v_call: TRBV2
clone_size: NA
j_call: TRBJ1-3
d_call: NA
cdr3_nt: TGTGCCAGCAGTGAACCCGGAAACACCATATATTTT
cdr3_aa: CASSEPGNTIYF

v_call: TRBV5-1
clone_size: NA
j_call: TRBJ1-5
d_call: NA
cdr3_nt: TGCGCCAGCAGGGGCGATCAGCCCCAGCATTTT
cdr3_aa: CASRGDQPQHF

v_call: TRBV18
clone_size: NA
j_call: TRBJ2-7
d_call: TRBD1
cdr3_nt: TGTGCCAGCTCACCAGTCCTGTTGGACAGGCCAATCTACGAGCAGTACTTC
cdr3_aa: CASSPVLLDRPIYEQYF

v_call: TRBV7-7
clone_size: NA
j_call: TRBJ2-1
d_call: TRBD2
cdr3_nt: TGTGCCAGCAGCTTAGGACTCCGGACTAGCACTTACAATGAGCAGTTCTTC
cdr3_aa: CASSLGLRTSTYNEQFF

v_call: TRBV6-5
clone_size: NA
j_call: TRBJ2-3
d_call: NA
cdr3_nt: TGTGCCAGCAGTACCGTGGGTAGCACAGATACGCAGTATTTT
cdr3_aa: CASSTVGSTDTQYF

v_call: TRBV7-2
clone_size: NA
j_call: TRBJ2-7
d_call: TRBD2
cdr3_nt: TGTGCCAGCAGCTGGGCTAGCGGGACCTCCTACGAGCAGTACTTC
cdr3_aa: CASSWASGTSYEQYF

v_call: TRBV5-1
clone_size: NA
j_call: TRBJ2-3
d_call: TRBD2
cdr3_nt: TGCGCCAGCAGCTTAAAGTACGGGGGGGCATTTGATACGCAGTATTTT
cdr3_aa: CASSLKYGGAFDTQYF

v_call: TRBV11-3
clone_size: NA
j_call: TRBJ2-2
d_call: NA
cdr3_nt: TGTGCCAGCAGACCCAACAAGAACACCGGGGAGCTGTTTTTT
cdr3_aa: CASRPNKNTGELFF

v_call: TRBV29-1
clone_size: NA
j_call: TRBJ1-2
d_call: NA
cdr3_nt: TGCAGCGTTGTTGGCAGGGCAGGAAATGACTACACCTTC
cdr3_aa: CSVVGRAGNDYTF

v_call: TRBV20-1
clone_size: NA
j_call: TRBJ2-7
d_call: NA
cdr3_nt: TGCAGTGCTAGAGTCAGCTACGAGCAGTACTTC
cdr3_aa: CSARVSYEQYF

v_call: TRBV20-1
clone_size: NA
j_call: TRBJ1-1
d_call: NA
cdr3_nt: TGCAGTGCCGGGAACACTGAAGCTTTCTTT
cdr3_aa: CSAGNTEAFF